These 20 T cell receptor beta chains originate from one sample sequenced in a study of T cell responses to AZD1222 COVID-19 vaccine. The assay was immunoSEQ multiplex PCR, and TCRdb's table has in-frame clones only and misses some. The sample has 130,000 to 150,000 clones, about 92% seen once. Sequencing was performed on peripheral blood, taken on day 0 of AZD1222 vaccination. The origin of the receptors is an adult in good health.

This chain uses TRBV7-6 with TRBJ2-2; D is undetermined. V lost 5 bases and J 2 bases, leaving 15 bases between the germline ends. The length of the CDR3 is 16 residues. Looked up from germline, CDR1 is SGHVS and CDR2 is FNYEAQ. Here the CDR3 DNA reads TGTGCCAGCAGCCTAATAGTGGGATTAAACACCGGGGAGCTGTTTTTT. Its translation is CASSLIVGLNTGELFF.

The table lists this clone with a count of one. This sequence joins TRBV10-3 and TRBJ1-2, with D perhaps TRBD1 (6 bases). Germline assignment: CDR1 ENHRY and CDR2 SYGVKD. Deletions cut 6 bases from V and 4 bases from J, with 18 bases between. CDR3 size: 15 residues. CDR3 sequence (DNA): TGTGCCATCAGCTTTCAGGGCAGGGGATCCTATGGCTACACCTTC. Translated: CAISFQGRGSYGYTF.

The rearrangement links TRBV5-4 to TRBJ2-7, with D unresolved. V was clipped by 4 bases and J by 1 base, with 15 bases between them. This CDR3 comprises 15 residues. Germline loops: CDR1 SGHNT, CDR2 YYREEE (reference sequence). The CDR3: CASSPAATGSYEQYF. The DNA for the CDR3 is TGTGCCAGCAGCCCGGCGGCCACCGGGTCCTACGAGCAGTACTTC. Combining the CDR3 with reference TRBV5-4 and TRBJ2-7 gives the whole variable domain ETGVTQSPTHLIKTRGQQVTLRCSSQSGHNTVSWYQQALGQGPQFIFQYYREEENGRGNFPPRFSGLQFPNYSSELNVNALELDDSALYLCASSPAATGSYEQYFGPGTRLTVT.

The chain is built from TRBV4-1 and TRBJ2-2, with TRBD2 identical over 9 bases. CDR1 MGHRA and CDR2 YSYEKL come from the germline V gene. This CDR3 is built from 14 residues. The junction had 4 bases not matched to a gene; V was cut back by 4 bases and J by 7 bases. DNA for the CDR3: TGCGCCAGCAGCCGGACTAGCGATGGCGGGGAGCTGTTTTTT. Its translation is CASSRTSDGGELFF.

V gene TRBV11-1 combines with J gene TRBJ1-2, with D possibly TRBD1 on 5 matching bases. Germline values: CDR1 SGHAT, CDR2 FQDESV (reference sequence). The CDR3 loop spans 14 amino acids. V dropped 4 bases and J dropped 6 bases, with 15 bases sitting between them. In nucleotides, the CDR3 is TGTGCCAGCAGCTCCGAACCGGGGGGTAATGGCTACACCTTC. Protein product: CASSSEPGGNGYTF. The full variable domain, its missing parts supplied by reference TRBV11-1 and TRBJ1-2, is EAEVAQSPRYKITEKSQAVAFWCDPISGHATLYWYRQILGQGPELLVQFQDESVVDDSQLPKDRFSAERLKGVDSTLKIQPAELGDSAMYLCASSSEPGGNGYTFGSGTRLTVV.

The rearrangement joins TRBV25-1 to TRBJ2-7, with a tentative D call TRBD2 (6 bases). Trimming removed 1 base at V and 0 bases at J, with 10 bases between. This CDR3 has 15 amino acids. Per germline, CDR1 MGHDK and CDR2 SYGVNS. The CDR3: CASSESGRGSYEQYF. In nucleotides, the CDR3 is TGTGCCAGCAGTGAATCGGGGCGGGGCTCCTACGAGCAGTACTTC.

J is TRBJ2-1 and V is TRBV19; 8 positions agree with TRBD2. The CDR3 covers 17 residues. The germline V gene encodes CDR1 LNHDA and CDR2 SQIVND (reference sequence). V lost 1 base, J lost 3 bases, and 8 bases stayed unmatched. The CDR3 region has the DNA TGTGCCAGTAGTATAGTACCGGGGGGGGCCGGCTACAATGAGCAGTTCTTC. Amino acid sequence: CASSIVPGGAGYNEQFF.

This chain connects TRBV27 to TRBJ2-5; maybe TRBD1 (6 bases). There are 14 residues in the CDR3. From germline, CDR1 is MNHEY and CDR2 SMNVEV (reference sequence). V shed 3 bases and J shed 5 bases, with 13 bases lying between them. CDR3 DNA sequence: TGTGCCAGCAGTTTGTCACAGGGTTTGGAGACCCAGTACTTC. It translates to CASSLSQGLETQYF.

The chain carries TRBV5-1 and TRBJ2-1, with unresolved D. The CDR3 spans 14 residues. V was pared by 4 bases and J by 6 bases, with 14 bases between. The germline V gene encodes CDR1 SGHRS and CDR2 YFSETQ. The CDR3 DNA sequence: TGCGCCAGCAGCCCCCTCCTGTTGGGCAATGAGCAGTTCTTC. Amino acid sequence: CASSPLLLGNEQFF.

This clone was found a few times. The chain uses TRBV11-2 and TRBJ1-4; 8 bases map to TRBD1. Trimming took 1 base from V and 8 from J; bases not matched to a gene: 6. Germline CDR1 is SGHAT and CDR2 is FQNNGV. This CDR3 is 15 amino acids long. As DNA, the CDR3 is TGTGCCAGCAGCTTAGTGCAACAGGGGGTCGAAAAACTGTTTTTT. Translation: CASSLVQQGVEKLFF.

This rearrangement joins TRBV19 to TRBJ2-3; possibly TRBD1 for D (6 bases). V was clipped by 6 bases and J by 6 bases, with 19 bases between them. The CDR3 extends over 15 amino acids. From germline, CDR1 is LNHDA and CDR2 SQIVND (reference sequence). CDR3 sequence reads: CASSRGRQPVDTQYF. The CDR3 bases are TGTGCCAGTAGCAGGGGCCGACAGCCAGTCGATACGCAGTATTTT.

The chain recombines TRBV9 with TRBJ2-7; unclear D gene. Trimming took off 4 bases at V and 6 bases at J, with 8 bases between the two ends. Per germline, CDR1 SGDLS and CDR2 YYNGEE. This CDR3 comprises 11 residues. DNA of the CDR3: TGTGCCAGCAGCCTCTCCGGCGAGCAGTACTTC. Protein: CASSLSGEQYF.

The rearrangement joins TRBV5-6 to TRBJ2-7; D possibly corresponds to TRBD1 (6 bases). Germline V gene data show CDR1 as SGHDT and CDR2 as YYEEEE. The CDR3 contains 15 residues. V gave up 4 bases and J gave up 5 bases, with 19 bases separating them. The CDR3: CASSPQTAGAHEQYF. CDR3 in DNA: TGTGCCAGCAGCCCCCAAACTGCAGGGGCTCACGAGCAGTACTTC.

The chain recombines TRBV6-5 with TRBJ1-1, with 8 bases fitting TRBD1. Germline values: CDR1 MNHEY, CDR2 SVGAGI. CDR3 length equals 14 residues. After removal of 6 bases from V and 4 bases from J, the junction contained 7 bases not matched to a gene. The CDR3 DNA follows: TGTGCCAGCAGGCCCCCGACAGGGGTCACTGAAGCTTTCTTT. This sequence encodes CASRPPTGVTEAFF.

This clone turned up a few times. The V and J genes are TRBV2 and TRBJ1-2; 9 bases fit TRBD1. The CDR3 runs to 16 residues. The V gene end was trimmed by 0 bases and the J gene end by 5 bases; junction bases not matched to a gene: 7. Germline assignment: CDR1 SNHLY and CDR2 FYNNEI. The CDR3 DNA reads TGTGCCAGCAGTGAAGCGGGGACAGGGACCATTTATGGCTACACCTTC. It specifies CASSEAGTGTIYGYTF.

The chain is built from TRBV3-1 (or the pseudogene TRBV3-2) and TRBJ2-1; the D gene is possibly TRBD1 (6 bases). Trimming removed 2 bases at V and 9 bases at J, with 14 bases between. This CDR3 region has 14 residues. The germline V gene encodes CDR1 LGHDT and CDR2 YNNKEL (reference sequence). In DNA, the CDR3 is TGTGCCAGCAGCCAACTACAGGGTAGGGGTGAGCAGTTCTTC. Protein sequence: CASSQLQGRGEQFF.

For the CDR3, the DNA is TGTGCCAGTAGTACAACCGGGACAGGGGTCGCCACTGAAGCTTTCTTT. It codes for CASSTTGTGVATEAFF. The gene calls are TRBV19 and TRBJ1-1, with 10 bases lining up with TRBD1. Germline trimming cut 4 bases from V and 4 bases from J; bases unmatched to any gene: 9. Germline loops: CDR1 LNHDA, CDR2 SQIVND (reference sequence). This CDR3 is 16 amino acids long.

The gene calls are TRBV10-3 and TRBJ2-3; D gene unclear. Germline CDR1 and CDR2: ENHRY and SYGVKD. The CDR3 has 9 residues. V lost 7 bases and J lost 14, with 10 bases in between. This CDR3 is CAITKNPYF. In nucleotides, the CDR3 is TGTGCCATCACCAAGAACCCGTATTTT.

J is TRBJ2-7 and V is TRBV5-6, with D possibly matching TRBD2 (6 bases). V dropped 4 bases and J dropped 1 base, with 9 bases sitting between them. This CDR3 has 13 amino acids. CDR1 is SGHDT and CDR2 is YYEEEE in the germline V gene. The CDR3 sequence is CASSGGGSYEQYF. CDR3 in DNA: TGTGCCAGCAGCGGTGGGGGGTCCTACGAGCAGTACTTC. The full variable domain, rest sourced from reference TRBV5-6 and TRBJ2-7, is DAGVTQSPTHLIKTRGQQVTLRCSPKSGHDTVSWYQQALGQGPQFIFQYYEEEERQRGNFPDRFSGHQFPNYSSELNVNALLLGDSALYLCASSGGGSYEQYFGPGTRLTVT.

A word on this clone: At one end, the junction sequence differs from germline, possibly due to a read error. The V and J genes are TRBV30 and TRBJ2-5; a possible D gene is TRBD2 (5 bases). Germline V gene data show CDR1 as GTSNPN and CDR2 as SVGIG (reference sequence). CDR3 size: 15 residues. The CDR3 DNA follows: TGTGCCTGGAGTGTACTGAGGAGGTCCCAAAAGACCCAGTACTTC. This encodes CAWSVLRRSQKTQYF.